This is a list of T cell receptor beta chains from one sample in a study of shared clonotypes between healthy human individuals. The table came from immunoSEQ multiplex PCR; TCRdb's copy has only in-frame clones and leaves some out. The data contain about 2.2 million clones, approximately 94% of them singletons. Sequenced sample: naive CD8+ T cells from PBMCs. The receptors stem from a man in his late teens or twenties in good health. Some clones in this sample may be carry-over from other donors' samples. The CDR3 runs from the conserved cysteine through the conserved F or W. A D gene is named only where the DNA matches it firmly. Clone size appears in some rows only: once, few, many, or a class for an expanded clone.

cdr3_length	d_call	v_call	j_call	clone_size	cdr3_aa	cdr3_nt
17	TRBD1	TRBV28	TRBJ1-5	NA	CASTLQPDRAGNQPQHF	TGTGCCAGCACCCTTCAACCCGACAGGGCGGGCAATCAGCCCCAGCATTTT
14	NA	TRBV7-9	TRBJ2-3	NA	CASSLQRAGDTQYF	TGTGCCAGCAGCTTGCAACGGGCGGGAGATACGCAGTATTTT
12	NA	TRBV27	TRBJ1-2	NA	CASSRDYVAYTF	TGTGCCAGCAGTCGAGACTATGTGGCCTACACCTTC
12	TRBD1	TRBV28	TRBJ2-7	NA	CASSWPGQEEYF	TGTGCCAGCAGCTGGCCCGGACAGGAGGAGTACTTC
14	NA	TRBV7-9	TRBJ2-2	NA	CASSLVLQGGELFF	TGTGCCAGCAGCTTAGTCTTACAGGGCGGGGAGCTGTTTTTT
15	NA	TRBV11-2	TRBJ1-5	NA	CASSLGTGKNQPQHF	TGTGCCAGCAGCTTAGGAACCGGGAAAAATCAGCCCCAGCATTTT
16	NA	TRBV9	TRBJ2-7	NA	CASSDAPGPGPYEQYF	TGTGCCAGCAGCGATGCCCCGGGACCAGGGCCCTACGAGCAGTACTTC
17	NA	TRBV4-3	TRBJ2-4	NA	CASSQDSWGLAKNIQYF	TGCGCCAGCAGCCAAGATAGTTGGGGTCTAGCCAAAAACATTCAGTACTTC
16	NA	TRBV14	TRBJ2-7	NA	CASSQGFRGINDEQYF	TGTGCCAGCAGCCAAGGGTTTCGAGGGATAAACGACGAGCAGTACTTC
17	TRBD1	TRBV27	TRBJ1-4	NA	CASSLYRGSGTNEKLFF	TGTGCCAGCAGTCTCTACAGGGGATCGGGCACTAATGAAAAACTGTTTTTT
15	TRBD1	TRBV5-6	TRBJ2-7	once	CASSSPGTGGYEQYF	TGTGCCAGCAGCTCACCCGGGACAGGGGGATACGAGCAGTACTTC
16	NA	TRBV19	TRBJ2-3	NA	CASSIDSGPSTDTQYF	TGTGCCAGTAGTATAGATTCAGGGCCTAGCACAGATACGCAGTATTTT
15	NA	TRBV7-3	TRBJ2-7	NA	CASSSHPSDSYEQYF	TGTGCCAGCAGCTCCCACCCGTCCGACTCCTACGAGCAGTACTTC
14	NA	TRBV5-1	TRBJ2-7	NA	CASSLTPGSYEQYF	TGCGCCAGCAGCTTGACCCCAGGCTCCTACGAGCAGTACTTC
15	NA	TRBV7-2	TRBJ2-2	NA	CASRSSRFNTGELFF	TGTGCCAGCAGATCATCTCGCTTTAACACCGGGGAGCTGTTTTTT
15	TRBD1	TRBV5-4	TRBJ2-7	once	CASSLVGDRGYEQYF	TGTGCCAGCAGCTTGGTTGGGGACAGGGGCTACGAGCAGTACTTC
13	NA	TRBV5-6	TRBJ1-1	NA	CASRSGGYTEAFF	TGTGCCAGTCGGTCGGGTGGGTACACTGAAGCTTTCTTT
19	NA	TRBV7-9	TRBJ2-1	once	CASSSYSLMGTSTYNEQFF	TGTGCCAGCAGCTCCTATTCCCTAATGGGGACTTCTACCTACAATGAGCAGTTCTTC
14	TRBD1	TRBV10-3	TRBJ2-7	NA	CAIRSGQPTYEQYF	TGTGCCATCAGGTCGGGACAGCCAACCTACGAGCAGTACTTC
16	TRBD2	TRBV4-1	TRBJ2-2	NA	CASSRAGERGTGELFF	TGCGCCAGCAGCCGTGCGGGGGAAAGGGGAACCGGGGAGCTGTTTTTT
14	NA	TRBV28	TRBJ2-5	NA	CASSFLALQETQYF	TGTGCCAGCAGTTTTTTGGCGCTCCAAGAGACCCAGTACTTC
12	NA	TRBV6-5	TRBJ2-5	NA	CASGVSQETQYF	TGTGCCAGCGGTGTGTCGCAAGAGACCCAGTACTTC
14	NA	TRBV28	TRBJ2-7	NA	CASSFLAASYEQYF	TGTGCCAGCAGTTTTTTAGCGGCCTCCTACGAGCAGTACTTC
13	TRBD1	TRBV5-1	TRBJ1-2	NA	CASSGGTGTGYTF	TGCGCCAGCAGCGGCGGGACAGGGACTGGCTACACCTTC
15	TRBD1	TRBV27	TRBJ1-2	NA	CASRGRTGANYGYTF	TGTGCCAGCAGAGGCCGGACAGGGGCTAACTATGGCTACACCTTC
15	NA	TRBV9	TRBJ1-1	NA	CASSVAWDPYTEAFF	TGTGCCAGCAGCGTAGCATGGGACCCTTACACTGAAGCTTTCTTT